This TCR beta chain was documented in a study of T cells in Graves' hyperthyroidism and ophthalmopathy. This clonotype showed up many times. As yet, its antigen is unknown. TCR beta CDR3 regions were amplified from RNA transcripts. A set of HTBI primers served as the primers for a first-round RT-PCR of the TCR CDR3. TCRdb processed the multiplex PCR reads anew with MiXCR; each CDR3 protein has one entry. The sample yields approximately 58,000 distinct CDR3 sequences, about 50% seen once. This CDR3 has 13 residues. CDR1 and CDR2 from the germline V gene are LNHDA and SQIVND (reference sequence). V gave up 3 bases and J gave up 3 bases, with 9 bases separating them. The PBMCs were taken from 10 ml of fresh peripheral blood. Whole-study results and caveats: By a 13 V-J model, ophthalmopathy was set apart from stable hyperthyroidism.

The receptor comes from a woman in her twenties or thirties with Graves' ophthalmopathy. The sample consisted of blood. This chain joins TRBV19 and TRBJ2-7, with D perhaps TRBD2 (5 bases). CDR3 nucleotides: TGTGCCAGTAGTATGGAAGGAGGCTACGAGCAGTACTTC. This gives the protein CASSMEGGYEQYF.